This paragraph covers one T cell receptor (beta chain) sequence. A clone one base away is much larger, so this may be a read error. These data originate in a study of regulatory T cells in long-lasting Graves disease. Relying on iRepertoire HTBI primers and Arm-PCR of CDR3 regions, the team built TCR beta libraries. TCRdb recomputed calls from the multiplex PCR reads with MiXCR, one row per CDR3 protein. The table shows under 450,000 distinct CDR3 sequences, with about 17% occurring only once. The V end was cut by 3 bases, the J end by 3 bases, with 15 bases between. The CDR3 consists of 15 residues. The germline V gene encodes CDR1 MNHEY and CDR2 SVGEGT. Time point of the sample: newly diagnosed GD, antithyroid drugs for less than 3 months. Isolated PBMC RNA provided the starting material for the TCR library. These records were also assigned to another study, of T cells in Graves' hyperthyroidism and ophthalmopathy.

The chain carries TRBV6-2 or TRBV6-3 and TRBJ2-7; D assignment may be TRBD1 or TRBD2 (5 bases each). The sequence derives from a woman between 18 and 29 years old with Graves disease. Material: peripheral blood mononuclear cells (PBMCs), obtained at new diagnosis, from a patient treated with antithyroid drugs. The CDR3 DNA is TGTGCCAGCAGTTATCACCGGGGCAGTCACTACGAGCAGTACTTC. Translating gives CASSYHRGSHYEQYF.